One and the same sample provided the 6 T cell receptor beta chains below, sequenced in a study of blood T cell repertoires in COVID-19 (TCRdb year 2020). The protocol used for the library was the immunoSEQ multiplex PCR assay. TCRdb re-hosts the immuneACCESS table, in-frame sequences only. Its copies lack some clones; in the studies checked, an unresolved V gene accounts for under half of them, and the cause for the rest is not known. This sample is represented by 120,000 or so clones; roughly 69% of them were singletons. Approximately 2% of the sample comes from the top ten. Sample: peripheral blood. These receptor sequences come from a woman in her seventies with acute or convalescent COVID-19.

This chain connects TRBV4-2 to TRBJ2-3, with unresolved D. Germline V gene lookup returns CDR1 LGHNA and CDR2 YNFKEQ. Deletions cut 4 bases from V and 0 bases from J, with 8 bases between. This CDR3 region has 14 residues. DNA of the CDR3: TGTGCCAGCAGCCCCGAGGTTAGCACAGATACGCAGTATTTT. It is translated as CASSPEVSTDTQYF.

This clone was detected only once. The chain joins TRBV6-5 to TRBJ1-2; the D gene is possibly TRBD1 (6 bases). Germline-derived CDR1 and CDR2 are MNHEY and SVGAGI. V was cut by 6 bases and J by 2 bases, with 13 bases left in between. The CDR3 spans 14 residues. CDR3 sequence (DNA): TGTGCCAGCAGACTCGGGGGGCGAAACTATGGCTACACCTTC. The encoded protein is CASRLGGRNYGYTF.

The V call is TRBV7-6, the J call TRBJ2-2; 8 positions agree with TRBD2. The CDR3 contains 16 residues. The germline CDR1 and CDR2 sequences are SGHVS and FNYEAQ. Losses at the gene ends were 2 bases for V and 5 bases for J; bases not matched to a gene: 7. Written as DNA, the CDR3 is TGTGCCAGCAGCTTAACCAGCGGGGGCGGAACCGGGGAGCTGTTTTTT. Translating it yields CASSLTSGGGTGELFF.

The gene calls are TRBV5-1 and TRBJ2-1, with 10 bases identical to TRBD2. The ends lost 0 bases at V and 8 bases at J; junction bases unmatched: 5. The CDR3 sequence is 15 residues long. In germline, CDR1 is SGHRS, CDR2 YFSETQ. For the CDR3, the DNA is TGCGCCAGCAGCTTGGGAGGCCTAGCGGGAGATGAGCAGTTCTTC. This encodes CASSLGGLAGDEQFF.

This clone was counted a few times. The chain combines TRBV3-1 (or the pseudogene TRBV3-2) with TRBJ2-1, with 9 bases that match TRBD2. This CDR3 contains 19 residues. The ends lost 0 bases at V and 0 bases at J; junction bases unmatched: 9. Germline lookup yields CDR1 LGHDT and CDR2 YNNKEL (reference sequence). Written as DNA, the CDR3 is TGTGCCAGCAGCCAAGAGGGGGCTAGCGGGGCGAGCTCCTACAATGAGCAGTTCTTC. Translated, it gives CASSQEGASGASSYNEQFF.

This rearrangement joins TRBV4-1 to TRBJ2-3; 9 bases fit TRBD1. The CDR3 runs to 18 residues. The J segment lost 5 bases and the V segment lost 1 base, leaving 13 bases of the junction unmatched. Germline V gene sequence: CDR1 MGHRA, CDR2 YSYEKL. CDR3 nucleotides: TGCGCCAGCAGCCAAGGCCGTAACAGGGGGCGCGGTAGAGATACGCAGTATTTT. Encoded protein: CASSQGRNRGRGRDTQYF.